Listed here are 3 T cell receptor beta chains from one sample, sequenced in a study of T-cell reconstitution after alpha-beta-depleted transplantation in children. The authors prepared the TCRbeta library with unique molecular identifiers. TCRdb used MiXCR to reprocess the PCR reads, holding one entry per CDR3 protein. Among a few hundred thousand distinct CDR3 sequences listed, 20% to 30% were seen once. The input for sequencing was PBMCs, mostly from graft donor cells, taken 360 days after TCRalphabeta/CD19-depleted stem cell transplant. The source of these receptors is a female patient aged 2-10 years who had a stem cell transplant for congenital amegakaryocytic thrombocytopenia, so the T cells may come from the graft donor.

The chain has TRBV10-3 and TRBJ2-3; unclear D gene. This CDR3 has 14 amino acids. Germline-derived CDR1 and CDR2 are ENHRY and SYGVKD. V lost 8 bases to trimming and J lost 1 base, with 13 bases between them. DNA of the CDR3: TGTGCCATCGAAGACCCGTCGGGCACAGATACGCAGTATTTT. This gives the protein CAIEDPSGTDTQYF.

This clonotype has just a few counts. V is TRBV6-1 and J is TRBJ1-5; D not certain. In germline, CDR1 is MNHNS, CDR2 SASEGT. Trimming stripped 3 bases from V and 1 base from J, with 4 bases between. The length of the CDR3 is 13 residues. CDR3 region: CASSDWSNQPQHF. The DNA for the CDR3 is TGTGCCAGCAGTGATTGGAGCAATCAGCCCCAGCATTTT.

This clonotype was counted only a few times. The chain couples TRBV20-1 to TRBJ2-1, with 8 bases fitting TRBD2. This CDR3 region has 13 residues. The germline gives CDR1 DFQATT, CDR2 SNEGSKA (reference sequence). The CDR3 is CGGGSGGYNEQFF. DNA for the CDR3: TGCGGGGGAGGGAGCGGGGGTTACAATGAGCAGTTCTTC.